What follows is one T cell receptor beta chain and its context. Sequencing templates came from extracted RNA that was reverse transcribed into cDNA. Produced via immunoSEQ multiplex PCR; TCRdb's table is partial and in-frame only. The sample has around 150,000 clones; 60% are singletons. As to treatment: oral pan-JAK inhibitor, 5-10 mg twice daily. The data belong to a study of CD8+ T cells in alopecia areata. Per the germline V gene, CDR1 is SGHRS and CDR2 is YFSETQ. V lost 1 base, J lost 0 bases, and 11 bases stayed unmatched. The CDR3 is 19 amino acids. Source: CD4+ T cells sorted from blood, taken at week 24, from a patient treated with tofacitinib. The clonotype comes from a human donor with alopecia areata. The J gene is TRBJ2-4, the V gene TRBV5-1, with 9 positions matching TRBD2. DNA for the CDR3: TGCGCCAGCAGCTTGTTACCAGCGGGGGGACTGATAGCCAAAAACATTCAGTACTTC. This codes for CASSLLPAGGLIAKNIQYF.